These 5 T cell receptor beta chains were sequenced from one sample in a study of cytomegalovirus exposure and HLA in healthy donors. Primers included in the PCR were 60 Vbeta and 13 Jbeta primers. The data were produced by immunoSEQ multiplex PCR, yet TCRdb's version contains in-frame clones alone and is incomplete. In the table there are approximately 170,000 clones, 75% to 90% of which are singletons. Material: PBMCs. The source is a boy between 2 and 10 years old in good health and CMV-seronegative.

The DNA for the CDR3 is TGTGCCAGCAGCCCGGGACTAGCGGGAGAGACCCAGTACTTC. Translated, it gives CASSPGLAGETQYF. The chain carries TRBV7-9 and TRBJ2-5; 12 nucleotides agree with TRBD2. The V gene's germline CDR1 is SEHNR and CDR2 FQNEAQ (reference sequence). The J segment lost 4 bases and the V segment lost 5 bases, leaving 2 bases of the junction unmatched. The CDR3 runs 14 residues.

Note on this clone: Its ends do not fully match the called genes, so a read error is possible. The chain recombines TRBV6-4 with TRBJ2-7, with TRBD2 matching 13 bases. This CDR3 is built from 22 residues. Germline V gives CDR1 MRHNA, CDR2 SNTAGT. The CDR3 coding sequence is TGTGCCAGCAGTGACTCGATAACCCCCGGGACACTAGCGGGAGGGCCCTCCCACGAGCAGTACTTC. It is translated as CASSDSITPGTLAGGPSHEQYF.

The rearrangement joins TRBV7-8 to TRBJ2-7, with a weak D call TRBD2 (7 bases). Trimming cost V 2 bases and J 2 bases, with 13 bases left between them. This CDR3 has 15 residues. CDR1 is SGHVS and CDR2 is FQNEAQ in the germline V gene. CDR3 nucleotides: TGTGCCAGCAGCTTAAATGGGGGGGCCCCCTACGAGCAGTACGTC. It encodes CASSLNGGAPYEQYV.

This clone has just a few counts. The chain has TRBV19 and TRBJ2-7; the D is unclear. CDR1 is LNHDA and CDR2 is SQIVND in the germline V gene (reference sequence). The V end was cut by 1 base, the J end by 2 bases, with 6 bases between. This CDR3 is 13 amino acids long. The DNA of the CDR3 is TGTGCCAGTAGTATAGCCCCTCCCTACGAGCAGTACTTC. This codes for CASSIAPPYEQYF. The variable domain in full, with the rest retrieved from reference TRBV19 and TRBJ2-7, is DGGITQSPKYLFRKEGQNVTLSCEQNLNHDAMYWYRQDPGQGLRLIYYSQIVNDFQKGDIAEGYSVSREKKESFPLTVTSAQKNPTAFYLCASSIAPPYEQYFGPGTRLTVT.

The J gene is TRBJ2-1, the V gene TRBV11-3, with 9 bases matching TRBD1. Trimming at V came to 10 bases and at J to 9 bases, leaving 10 bases not matched to a gene. The CDR3 covers 13 residues. Per the germline V gene, CDR1 is SGHNT and CDR2 is YENEEA. CDR3 residues: CATSGTGNGEQFF. For the CDR3, the DNA is TGTGCCACCTCCGGGACAGGGAATGGTGAGCAGTTCTTC.